The T cell receptor beta chain under discussion was sequenced for a study of vaccination effects on CD4 cells after COVID-19. Once cultured for more than nine days, the cells underwent separation to obtain CD4+ T cells. Participants were vaccinated with two doses of either the BNT162b2 or mRNA-1273 vaccine. According to the study, vaccine recipients showed no prior SARS-CoV-2 infection and negative nucleocapsid antibodies. The CDR3 loop spans 14 amino acids. Germline assignment: CDR1 PRHDT and CDR2 FYEKMQ (reference sequence). V dropped 5 bases and J dropped 3 bases, with 12 bases sitting between them. To note about this clone: Its antigen is still unknown.

Produced via immunoSEQ multiplex PCR; TCRdb's table is partial and in-frame only. The data show 66,000 or so clones, roughly 80% seen once. Source: CD4+ T cells from PBMCs cultured without peptide, taken after COVID-19 vaccination. The chain employs TRBV13 and TRBJ2-3, with D perhaps TRBD1 or TRBD2 (5 bases each). The receptor's source is a human donor who received a COVID-19 vaccine. CDR3 sequence reads: CASSRYGGTDTQYF. The CDR3 DNA sequence: TGTGCCAGCAGCCGCTATGGGGGAACAGATACGCAGTATTTT.